The T cell receptor beta chain described here comes from a study of blood T cell repertoires in COVID-19. This CDR3 comprises 15 residues. Germline V gives CDR1 LGHDT, CDR2 YNNKEL (reference sequence). V was clipped by 4 bases and J by 4 bases, with 16 bases between them. Clones were read by immunoSEQ multiplex PCR, and TCRdb kept only the in-frame ones, dropping some. The sample consists of about 220,000 clones, about four fifths of them appearing once. The study assigned cohorts using participant-reported clinical history. The sequence was collected from a woman between 40 and 50 years old with acute COVID-19. The chain combines TRBV3-1 (or the pseudogene TRBV3-2) with TRBJ1-2; D ambiguous. The sample consisted of PBMCs or T cells enriched from blood (not recorded which). The CDR3: CASSPVGQTFYGYTF. Written as DNA, the CDR3 is TGTGCCAGCAGCCCCGTTGGGCAGACCTTCTATGGCTACACCTTC.